The 28 T cell receptor beta chains below all came from one sample that was sequenced in a study of T cell responses to AZD1222 COVID-19 vaccine. Profiling relied on immunoSEQ multiplex PCR, and the TCRdb table lists in-frame clones only, not all of them. The sample carries 180,000 or so clones, around 94% recorded once. The material sequenced was peripheral blood, taken on day 0 of AZD1222 vaccination. The receptor source for this set is an adult in good health.

The rearrangement links TRBV4-1 to TRBJ2-3; D is undetermined. Germline V gives CDR1 MGHRA, CDR2 YSYEKL. Trimming left V 2 bases short and J 0 bases short, with 6 bases between. The CDR3 loop spans 14 amino acids. DNA of the CDR3: TGCGCCAGCAGCCAAAGGCCTAGCACAGATACGCAGTATTTT. This encodes CASSQRPSTDTQYF.

The rearrangement joins TRBV7-9 to TRBJ1-4; D is perhaps TRBD1 (5 bases). Germline V gene sequence: CDR1 SEHNR, CDR2 FQNEAQ (reference sequence). This CDR3 region has 16 residues. V was shortened by 5 bases and J by 7 bases, with 20 bases between the two germline ends. CDR3 sequence: CASSPTPTPGGEKLFF. CDR3 coding DNA: TGTGCCAGCAGCCCTACACCGACCCCCGGGGGTGAAAAACTGTTTTTT.

The V gene is TRBV18, the J gene TRBJ1-1, with a tentative D call TRBD1 (6 bases). CDR1 is KGHSH and CDR2 is LQKENI in the germline V gene. The CDR3 runs to 14 residues. V was cut by 3 bases and J by 6 bases, with 14 bases left in between. In DNA form, the CDR3 reads TGTGCCAGCTCACCTGCACAGGGAAGGGCTGAAGCTTTCTTT. Translation: CASSPAQGRAEAFF.

The table lists this clone with a count of one. The J gene is TRBJ2-7, the V gene TRBV18; D is perhaps TRBD2 (5 bases). The CDR3 extends over 15 amino acids. CDR1 and CDR2 (germline): KGHSH, LQKENI. Trimming stripped 6 bases from V and 6 bases from J, with 21 bases between. The CDR3 region is CASSTSGTPRLEQYF. DNA of the CDR3: TGTGCCAGCTCCACAAGCGGCACCCCGCGTCTCGAGCAGTACTTC.

The V and J genes are TRBV5-1 and TRBJ2-5, with 11 bases identical to TRBD1. In germline, CDR1 is SGHRS, CDR2 YFSETQ. The trim removed 4 bases at V and 4 bases at J, leaving 6 bases unmatched. This CDR3 contains 15 residues. The CDR3 here is CASSPDRGRVETQYF. CDR3 DNA sequence: TGCGCCAGCAGCCCGGACAGGGGGCGGGTAGAGACCCAGTACTTC.

This chain connects TRBV5-4 to TRBJ1-6; D is perhaps TRBD1 (5 bases). In germline, CDR1 is SGHNT, CDR2 YYREEE (reference sequence). The CDR3 length is 16 residues. The V and J ends lost 0 bases and 7 bases respectively, with 14 bases between them. Here the CDR3 reads CASSLDTGTVNSPLHF. The CDR3 nucleotides read TGTGCCAGCAGCTTGGACACCGGGACGGTGAATTCACCCCTCCACTTT.

The chain carries TRBV27 and TRBJ2-7, with D perhaps TRBD2 (6 bases). This CDR3 contains 15 residues. Germline CDR1 MNHEY, CDR2 SMNVEV (reference sequence). V lost 3 bases to trimming and J lost 3 bases, with 15 bases between them. The CDR3 is CASSFSKGLIYEQYF. The CDR3 nucleotides are TGTGCCAGCAGTTTCTCCAAGGGACTGATCTACGAGCAGTACTTC.

The chain couples TRBV11-2 to TRBJ1-2, with 8 bases aligning to TRBD1. Germline trimming cut 5 bases from V and 7 bases from J; bases unmatched to any gene: 12. CDR3 size: 15 residues. Germline CDR1 SGHAT, CDR2 FQNNGV. The CDR3 DNA follows: TGTGCCAGCAGCCTTGCACGGGCAGGGGGCCTTGGCTACACCTTC. Its protein product is CASSLARAGGLGYTF.

This rearrangement joins TRBV30 to TRBJ2-3; D remains ambiguous. The CDR3 totals 14 residues. The germline V and J ends were trimmed by 3 bases and 4 bases, with 14 bases remaining between them. Germline V gene lookup returns CDR1 GTSNPN and CDR2 SVGIG (reference sequence). CDR3 nucleotide sequence: TGTGCCTGGAGAGGGTGGGTTGACGCAGATACGCAGTATTTT. This translates into CAWRGWVDADTQYF.

The gene calls are TRBV5-6 and TRBJ1-4; D is ambiguous. The CDR3 runs 13 residues. The V gene's germline CDR1 is SGHDT and CDR2 YYEEEE. The V and J ends lost 4 bases and 5 bases respectively, with 9 bases between them. The CDR3: CASSLGLNEKLFF. For the CDR3, the DNA is TGTGCCAGCAGCCTAGGGCTAAATGAAAAACTGTTTTTT.

V is TRBV3-1 (or the pseudogene TRBV3-2) and J is TRBJ2-7; D is unclear. This CDR3 has 15 amino acids. The germline V gene has CDR1 LGHDT and CDR2 YNNKEL (reference sequence). V was pared by 0 bases and J by 5 bases, with 14 bases between. This CDR3 is CASSQDLLKGDEQYF. The CDR3 DNA reads TGTGCCAGCAGCCAAGATCTACTCAAAGGCGACGAGCAGTACTTC.

The chain links TRBV5-1 to TRBJ1-2, with D unresolved. The CDR3 is 12 residues long. The germline V gene encodes CDR1 SGHRS and CDR2 YFSETQ. Trimming cost V 4 bases and J 5 bases, with 9 bases left between them. This CDR3 is CASSVATYGYTF. The CDR3 nucleotides read TGCGCCAGCAGCGTAGCCACATATGGCTACACCTTC.

This chain uses TRBV9 with TRBJ1-5; D might be TRBD1 (6 bases). Germline CDR1 SGDLS, CDR2 YYNGEE. Trimming cost V 3 bases and J 1 base, with 8 bases left between them. The CDR3 totals 14 residues. The CDR3 spells CASSEGGSNQPQHF. CDR3 bases: TGTGCCAGCAGCGAGGGGGGGAGCAATCAGCCCCAGCATTTT.

This chain uses TRBV19 with TRBJ1-2; 7 bases are a match to TRBD1. The V gene's germline CDR1 is LNHDA and CDR2 SQIVND (reference sequence). The CDR3 covers 14 residues. With 4 bases clipped from V and 5 bases from J, the junction kept 7 bases outside the gene matches. The CDR3 coding sequence is TGTGCCAGTAGTACCGGGACAGCCGGGTATGGCTACACCTTC. Amino acid sequence: CASSTGTAGYGYTF.

This chain joins TRBV7-3 and TRBJ1-5; D gene unclear. CDR1 and CDR2 from the germline V gene are SGHTA and FQGTGA. The CDR3 is 13 residues long. V was pared by 5 bases and J by 6 bases, with 11 bases between. The CDR3 DNA reads as TGTGCCAGCAGCCCGATTCCAGGTCAGCCCCAGCATTTT. Its protein is CASSPIPGQPQHF. Full variable domain (missing parts from reference TRBV7-3 and TRBJ1-5): GAGVSQTPSNKVTEKGKYVELRCDPISGHTALYWYRQSLGQGPEFLIYFQGTGAADDSGLPNDRFFAVRPEGSVSTLKIQRTERGDSAVYLCASSPIPGQPQHFGDGTRLSIL.

The rearrangement uses TRBV5-1 and TRBJ1-1; D might be TRBD1 (5 bases). Trimming pared 0 bases from V and 6 bases from J, leaving 12 bases between. Germline loops: CDR1 SGHRS, CDR2 YFSETQ. The CDR3 runs to 14 residues. The CDR3 reads CASSLGQIESEAFF. The DNA of the CDR3 is TGCGCCAGCAGCTTGGGACAGATTGAGTCTGAAGCTTTCTTT.

The chain combines TRBV7-9 with TRBJ2-5; D is ambiguous. The CDR3 sequence is 14 residues long. Per the germline V gene, CDR1 is SEHNR and CDR2 is FQNEAQ (reference sequence). The ends were cut back, 1 base at V and 3 bases at J, with 9 bases in the middle. CDR3 bases: TGTGCCAGCAGCTTAGAGAGCCAGAAAGAGACCCAGTACTTC. Its protein is CASSLESQKETQYF.

The chain uses TRBV18 and TRBJ1-4; D remains unclear. The CDR3 runs 13 residues. The germline V gene has CDR1 KGHSH and CDR2 LQKENI. The V and J ends lost 5 bases and 4 bases respectively, with 8 bases between them. CDR3 protein: CASSMGRNEKLFF. CDR3 sequence (DNA): TGTGCCAGCTCAATGGGCCGTAATGAAAAACTGTTTTTT.

This chain uses TRBV12-3 or TRBV12-4 with TRBJ2-2; D ambiguous. Deletions cut 1 base from V and 7 bases from J, with 4 bases between. This CDR3 is built from 12 residues. Written as DNA, the CDR3 is TGTGCCAGCAGTTTAGGAAACGGGGAGCTGTTTTTT. Amino acid sequence: CASSLGNGELFF.

The chain combines TRBV19 with TRBJ1-1; no firm D call. In germline, CDR1 is LNHDA, CDR2 SQIVND (reference sequence). V lost 0 bases and J 10 bases, leaving 12 bases between the germline ends. This CDR3 has 13 residues. The CDR3 is CASSIENQWRAFF. The DNA for the CDR3 is TGTGCCAGTAGTATAGAAAATCAGTGGAGAGCTTTCTTT.

The chain employs TRBV28 and TRBJ1-6, with D possibly TRBD1 on 5 matching bases. The V and J ends lost 5 bases and 9 bases respectively, with 14 bases between them. The V gene's germline CDR1 is MDHEN and CDR2 SYDVKM. CDR3 length: 14 amino acids. CDR3 region: CASSLTGGTSPLHF. The DNA of the CDR3 is TGTGCCAGCAGTCTGACGGGGGGGACTTCACCCCTCCACTTT.

CDR3 loop: CASSPGTSLLTGELFF. The CDR3 nucleotides are TGTGCCAGCAGCCCAGGGACTAGCCTGCTCACCGGGGAGCTGTTTTTT. This rearrangement joins TRBV3-1 (or the pseudogene TRBV3-2) to TRBJ2-2, with 9 positions matching TRBD2. With 4 bases clipped from V and 4 bases from J, the junction kept 7 bases outside the gene matches. The CDR3 is made up of 16 amino acids. Germline values: CDR1 LGHDT, CDR2 YNNKEL (reference sequence).

The chain uses TRBV11-1 and TRBJ2-7; the match to TRBD2 covers 8 bases. Germline values: CDR1 SGHAT, CDR2 FQDESV (reference sequence). With 5 bases clipped from V and 0 bases from J, the junction kept 3 bases outside the gene matches. The CDR3 covers 14 residues. CDR3 coding DNA: TGTGCCAGCAGCGATACTAGCGGCTCCTACGAGCAGTACTTC. Translating gives CASSDTSGSYEQYF.

This clone showed up just once. This chain links TRBV10-2 with TRBJ2-7; TRBD2 might be the D (6 bases). This CDR3 has 15 amino acids. The V and J ends lost 3 bases and 2 bases respectively, with 14 bases between them. CDR1 and CDR2 (germline): WSHSY, SAAADI. CDR3 sequence reads: CASSEYAGRAYEQYF. The CDR3 DNA sequence: TGCGCCAGCAGTGAATATGCGGGGAGAGCCTACGAGCAGTACTTC.

The chain joins TRBV5-1 to TRBJ2-2; TRBD1 aligns across 7 bases. Looked up from germline, CDR1 is SGHRS and CDR2 is YFSETQ. V was pared by 7 bases and J by 6 bases, with 15 bases of the junction left unmatched. This CDR3 has 16 amino acids. The CDR3 loop is CASHNGDSSGAGELFF. For the CDR3, the DNA is TGCGCCAGCCATAATGGGGACAGCTCCGGAGCCGGGGAGCTGTTTTTT. Full variable domain (outside the CDR3, taken from reference TRBV5-1 and TRBJ2-2): KAGVTQTPRYLIKTRGQQVTLSCSPISGHRSVSWYQQTPGQGLQFLFEYFSETQRNKGNFPGRFSGRQFSNSRSEMNVSTLELGDSALYLCASHNGDSSGAGELFFGEGSRLTVL.

This clone was counted a single time. This rearrangement joins TRBV5-1 to TRBJ2-3; TRBD1 matches at 7 bases. CDR1 and CDR2 (germline): SGHRS, YFSETQ. The J segment lost 5 bases and the V segment lost 4 bases, leaving 10 bases of the junction unmatched. The CDR3 contains 15 residues. CDR3 in amino acids: CASSQQTGMGDTQYF. The DNA for the CDR3 is TGCGCCAGCAGCCAACAGACAGGGATGGGAGATACGCAGTATTTT. Combining the CDR3 with reference TRBV5-1 and TRBJ2-3 gives the whole variable domain KAGVTQTPRYLIKTRGQQVTLSCSPISGHRSVSWYQQTPGQGLQFLFEYFSETQRNKGNFPGRFSGRQFSNSRSEMNVSTLELGDSALYLCASSQQTGMGDTQYFGPGTRLTVL.

This clone appeared once. This sequence joins TRBV4-1 and TRBJ2-1; D is perhaps TRBD2 (5 bases). V was shortened by 5 bases and J by 5 bases, with 13 bases between the two germline ends. The CDR3 sequence is 14 residues long. Germline CDR1 and CDR2: MGHRA and YSYEKL. CDR3 in amino acids: CASSTEWTDNEQFF. As DNA, the CDR3 is TGCGCCAGCAGCACCGAATGGACTGACAATGAGCAGTTCTTC.

This sequence joins TRBV5-5 and TRBJ1-2, with D uncertain. Germline V gives CDR1 SGHKS, CDR2 YYEKEE (reference sequence). There are 15 residues in the CDR3. V shed 0 bases and J shed 4 bases, with 13 bases lying between them. The CDR3 nucleotides read TGTGCCAGCAGCTTGGCAGGCGCAGACCTCTATGGCTACACCTTC. Its translation is CASSLAGADLYGYTF.